The subject of this entry is one T cell receptor beta chain. Study processing details: Scientists estimated how many nucleated cells there were by amplifying reference gene primers. Produced via immunoSEQ multiplex PCR; TCRdb's table is partial and in-frame only. V, J and clone size are taken as reported in that table, and D and trimming were inferred from the DNA itself. This table holds some 200,000 clones, about four fifths found once. The record originates from a study of blood T cell repertoires in COVID-19. Overall study: There were acute and convalescent COVID-19 samples, and they came from the United States, Italy and Spain. The cDNA or gDNA used as material had been derived from T cells, B-cell-depleted T cells, or PBMCs.

With V trimmed by 6 bases and J by 5 bases, 18 bases remained unmatched. Per the germline V gene, CDR1 is MNHEY and CDR2 is SMNVEV (reference sequence). This CDR3 is 19 amino acids long. Sequenced material: peripheral blood. V gene TRBV27 combines with J gene TRBJ1-6, with TRBD1 matching 8 bases. This receptor was taken from a woman older than 75 with acute or convalescent COVID-19. The CDR3 loop reads CASSPSLVQGAPNNSPLHF. CDR3 coding DNA: TGTGCCAGCAGCCCTTCCCTGGTTCAGGGGGCGCCCAATAATTCACCCCTCCACTTT.